This entry lists 11 T cell receptor beta chains sequenced from one sample in a study of blood T cell repertoires in COVID-19 (dated by TCRdb to about 2020). Libraries were built with the immunoSEQ multiplex PCR assay. This immuneACCESS table, as held by TCRdb, lists in-frame sequences with V and J called but not all clones. Of the missing ones, under half trace to an unresolved V gene in checked studies; the others have no known cause. Across this sample there are 120,000 to 150,000 clones, with about nine tenths seen only once. Roughly 37% of the sample rests with the top ten. Sequences were obtained from peripheral blood. These receptors were collected from a man between 45 and 60 years old who had recovered from COVID-19.

This chain connects TRBV5-8 to TRBJ2-5; D unresolved. V shed 5 bases and J shed 3 bases, with 5 bases lying between them. Germline V gene lookup returns CDR1 SGHTS and CDR2 YDEGEE. CDR3 length: 11 amino acids. CDR3 nucleotide sequence: TGTGCCAGCAGTCCTGAAGAGACCCAGTACTTC. Translating it yields CASSPEETQYF.

The J gene is TRBJ1-1, the V gene TRBV12-3 or TRBV12-4, with 8 bases lining up with TRBD1. The V and J ends lost 3 bases and 10 bases, in that order; junction bases with no gene match: 7. The CDR3 length is 13 residues. The CDR3 here is CASSFNRGNLAFF. The CDR3 DNA reads as TGTGCCAGCAGTTTTAACAGGGGGAATTTAGCTTTCTTT.

The chain couples TRBV2 to TRBJ1-1, with unresolved D. Germline V gene data show CDR1 as SNHLY and CDR2 as FYNNEI. Trimming pared 4 bases from V and 0 bases from J, leaving 12 bases between. The CDR3 is 15 residues long. The CDR3 spells CASSGEYLVNTEAFF. The CDR3 DNA follows: TGTGCCAGCAGTGGAGAGTATCTTGTGAACACTGAAGCTTTCTTT.

This clone was seen only once. The chain is built from TRBV10-1 and TRBJ2-2; D call uncertain. Germline V gene sequence: CDR1 WNHNN, CDR2 SYGVQD (reference sequence). This CDR3 is 13 amino acids long. The ends were cut back, 3 bases at V and 3 bases at J, with 5 bases in the middle. CDR3: CASSDTDTGELFF. The CDR3 DNA sequence: TGCGCCAGCAGTGACACAGACACCGGGGAGCTGTTTTTT.

J is TRBJ2-5 and V is TRBV5-1, with D perhaps TRBD2 (5 bases). The germline V gene encodes CDR1 SGHRS and CDR2 YFSETQ. V dropped 1 base and J dropped 4 bases, with 11 bases sitting between them. The CDR3 is 14 amino acids. This CDR3 reads CASSLSGRAETQYF. The CDR3 DNA reads TGCGCCAGCAGCTTGTCGGGAAGGGCAGAGACCCAGTACTTC.

This clone has more than one count but fewer than ten. The chain is built from TRBV6-2 or TRBV6-3 and TRBJ2-3, with TRBD2 matching 14 bases. The V and J ends lost 0 bases and 1 base, in that order; junction bases with no gene match: 12. The CDR3 spans 21 residues. Germline V gene lookup returns CDR1 MNHEY and CDR2 SVGEGT. The CDR3 nucleotides read TGTGCCAGCAGTTACTCGCCGACTAGCGGGGGGGAGCGGCTCGGCACAGATACGCAGTATTTT. It translates to CASSYSPTSGGERLGTDTQYF.

The genes are TRBV2 and TRBJ1-5; 8 bases line up with TRBD1. With 4 bases clipped from V and 5 bases from J, the junction kept 4 bases outside the gene matches. The CDR3 has 14 amino acids. Germline CDR1 and CDR2: SNHLY and FYNNEI. In nucleotides, the CDR3 is TGTGCCAGCAGTGCCGGGACAGGATATCAGCCCCAGCATTTT. Its translation: CASSAGTGYQPQHF.

V gene TRBV10-3 combines with J gene TRBJ1-2, with TRBD1 identical over 8 bases. Germline CDR1 is ENHRY and CDR2 is SYGVKD. The trim removed 3 bases at V and 5 bases at J, leaving 5 bases unmatched. The CDR3 sequence is 14 residues long. The CDR3: CAISDGTGPYGYTF. DNA of the CDR3: TGTGCCATCAGTGACGGGACAGGACCGTATGGCTACACCTTC.

The gene calls are TRBV4-2 and TRBJ2-7; D remains unclear. The CDR3 totals 13 residues. The ends were cut back, 1 base at V and 3 bases at J, with 7 bases in the middle. The germline V gene has CDR1 LGHNA and CDR2 YNFKEQ. CDR3 protein: CASSQGSVYEQYF. The CDR3 bases are TGTGCCAGCAGCCAAGGGAGCGTCTACGAGCAGTACTTC.

The V and J genes are TRBV9 and TRBJ2-1; no definite D call. Germline CDR1 and CDR2: SGDLS and YYNGEE. The CDR3 covers 15 residues. The V gene lost 3 bases and the J gene lost 0 bases, with 10 bases spanning the gap. Here the CDR3 reads CASSATASSYNEQFF. DNA of the CDR3: TGTGCCAGCAGCGCTACCGCGAGCTCCTACAATGAGCAGTTCTTC.

The CDR3 DNA follows: TGTGCCAGCCAGACCCCGGGACAGGGGAACACTGAAGCTTTCTTT. Protein product: CASQTPGQGNTEAFF. The rearrangement joins TRBV6-5 to TRBJ1-1, with 9 nucleotides matching TRBD1. The length of the CDR3 is 15 residues. Germline loops: CDR1 MNHEY, CDR2 SVGAGI. The V and J ends lost 8 bases and 1 base, in that order; junction bases with no gene match: 8.